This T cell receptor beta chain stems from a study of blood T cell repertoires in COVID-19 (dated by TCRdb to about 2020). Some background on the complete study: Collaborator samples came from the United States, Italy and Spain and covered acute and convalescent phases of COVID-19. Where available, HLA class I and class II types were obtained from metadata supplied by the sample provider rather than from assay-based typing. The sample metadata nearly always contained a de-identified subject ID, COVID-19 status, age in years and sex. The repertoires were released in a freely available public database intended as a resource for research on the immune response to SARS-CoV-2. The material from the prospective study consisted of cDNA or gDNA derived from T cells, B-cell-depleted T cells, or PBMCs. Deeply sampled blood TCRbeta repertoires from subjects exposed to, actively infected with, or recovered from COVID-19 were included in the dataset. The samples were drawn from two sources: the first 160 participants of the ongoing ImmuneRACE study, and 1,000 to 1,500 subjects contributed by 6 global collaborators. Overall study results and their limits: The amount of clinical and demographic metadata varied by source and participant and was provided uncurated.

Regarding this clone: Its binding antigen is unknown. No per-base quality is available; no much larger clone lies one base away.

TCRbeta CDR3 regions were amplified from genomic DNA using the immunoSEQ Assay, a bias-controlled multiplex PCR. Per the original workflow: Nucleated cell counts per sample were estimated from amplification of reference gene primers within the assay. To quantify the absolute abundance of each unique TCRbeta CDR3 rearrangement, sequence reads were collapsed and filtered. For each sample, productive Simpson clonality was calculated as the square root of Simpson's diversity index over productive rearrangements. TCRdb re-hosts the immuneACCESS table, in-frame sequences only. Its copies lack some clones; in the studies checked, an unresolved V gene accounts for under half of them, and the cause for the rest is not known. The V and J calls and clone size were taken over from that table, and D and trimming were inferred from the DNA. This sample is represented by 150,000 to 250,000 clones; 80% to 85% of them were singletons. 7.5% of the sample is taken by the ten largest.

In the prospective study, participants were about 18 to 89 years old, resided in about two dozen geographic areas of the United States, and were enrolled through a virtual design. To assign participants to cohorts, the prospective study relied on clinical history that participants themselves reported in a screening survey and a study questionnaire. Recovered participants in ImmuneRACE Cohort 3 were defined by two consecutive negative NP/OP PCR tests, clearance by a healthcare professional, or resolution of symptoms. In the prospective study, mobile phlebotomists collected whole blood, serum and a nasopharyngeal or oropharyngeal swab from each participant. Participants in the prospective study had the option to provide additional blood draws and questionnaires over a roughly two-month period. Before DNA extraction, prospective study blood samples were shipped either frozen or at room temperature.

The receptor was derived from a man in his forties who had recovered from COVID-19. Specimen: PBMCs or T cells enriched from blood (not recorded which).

The CDR3 loop reads CATSRGQGPLTDTQYF. The sequenced DNA: TGTGCCACCAGCAGGGGACAGGGCCCCCTCACAGATACGCAGTATTTT. The chain couples TRBV15 to TRBJ2-3; 9 bases in between match TRBD1. V ends up 3 bases short and J 2 bases short, with an unmatched junction base count of 6. The germline V gene (reference sequence) yields LNHNV for CDR1 and YYDKDF for CDR2. Including cysteine and phenylalanine, the CDR3 has 16 amino acids. Just the 48-base CDR3 DNA is kept, in frame starting at base 1.